This T cell receptor beta chain stems from a study of beta chain features in type 1 diabetes. Whole-study results and caveats: Researchers report that Type 1 diabetes patients had moderately but significantly shorter TCRB CDR3s across all four CD4+ subsets. Patients with type 1 diabetes carried fewer insertions and had more deletions at their VDJ junctions. Researchers reported that naive, central memory and Treg TCRB repertoires appeared more similar in patients than in healthy donors.

On this clone itself: Its antigen remains unknown.

The investigators reverse transcribed all of the isolated RNA, so they sequenced expressed TCRB transcripts. Clones were sequenced by immunoSEQ multiplex PCR, and TCRdb holds only the in-frame ones, with some missing. The table shows approximately 140,000 clones, with 9% occurring only once. J gave up 6 bases and V 6 bases, and 0 bases lay outside the gene matches. The germline V gene has CDR1 SGHTA and CDR2 FQGNSA. CDR3 length: 11 amino acids. The genes are TRBV7-2 and TRBJ2-7; TRBD2 aligns across 9 bases. The clonotype originates from a man aged 25-45 years with type 1 diabetes. The specimen was central memory CD4+ T cells from blood. The CDR3 nucleotides are TGTGCCAGCAGACTAGCGGGCGAGCAGTACTTC. It translates to CASRLAGEQYF.